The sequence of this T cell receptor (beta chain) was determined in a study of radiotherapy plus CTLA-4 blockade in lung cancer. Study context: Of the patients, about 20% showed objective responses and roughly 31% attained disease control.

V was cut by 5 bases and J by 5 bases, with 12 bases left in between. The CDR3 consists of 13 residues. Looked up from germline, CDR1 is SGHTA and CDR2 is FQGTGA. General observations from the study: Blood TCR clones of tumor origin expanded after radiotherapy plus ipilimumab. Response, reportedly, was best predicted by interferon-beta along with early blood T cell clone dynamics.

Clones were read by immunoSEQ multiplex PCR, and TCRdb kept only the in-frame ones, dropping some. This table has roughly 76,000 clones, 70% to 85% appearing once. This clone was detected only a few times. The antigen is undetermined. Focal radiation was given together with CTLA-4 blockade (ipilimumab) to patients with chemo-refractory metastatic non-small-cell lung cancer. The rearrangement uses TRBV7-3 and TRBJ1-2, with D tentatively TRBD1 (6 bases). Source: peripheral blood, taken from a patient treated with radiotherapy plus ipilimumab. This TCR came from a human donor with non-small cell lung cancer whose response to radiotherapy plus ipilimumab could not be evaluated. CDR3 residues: CASSLPTGYGYTF. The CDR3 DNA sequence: TGTGCCAGCAGCCTACCGACAGGTTATGGCTACACCTTC.